These T cell receptor beta chains were read from a single sample in a study of Graves' ophthalmopathy and Graves' hyperthyroidism. TCRdb itself ran the multiplex PCR reads through MiXCR, one entry per CDR3 protein. Seen here are 500,000 to 700,000 distinct CDR3 sequences, roughly 40% observed once, and the top ten hold around 4.6%. The sequencing sample was made of peripheral blood or thyroid tissue (not recorded which). Receptors originate from an adult man with Graves' hyperthyroidism. Each CDR3 is given with its conserved first and last residue. Each record gives: CDR3 protein, D gene, V gene. D genes are given only for firm matches.

CDR3 protein: CASAGAGGATETQYF; D gene: NA; V gene: TRBV2
CDR3 protein: CATSSDSDYEKLFF; D gene: NA; V gene: TRBV10-3
CDR3 protein: CASSFSAGAHEQYF; D gene: NA; V gene: TRBV2
CDR3 protein: CASRRQANSGNTEAFF; D gene: NA; V gene: TRBV2
CDR3 protein: CASRTGTTDTQYF; D gene: NA; V gene: TRBV7-2
CDR3 protein: CASSQGRGQAEAFF; D gene: TRBD1; V gene: TRBV12-3/TRBV12-4
CDR3 protein: CASSSSGVDYGYTF; D gene: NA; V gene: TRBV12-3/TRBV12-4
CDR3 protein: CASSYGQGTEQYF; D gene: TRBD1; V gene: TRBV12-3/TRBV12-4
CDR3 protein: CASSLTPGLAGGPGSYEQYF; D gene: TRBD2; V gene: TRBV7-9
CDR3 protein: CSSEGQTNTGELFF; D gene: NA; V gene: TRBV29-1
CDR3 protein: CASSLLGGGNTGELFF; D gene: TRBD2; V gene: TRBV19
CDR3 protein: CASSLRPGQGGTGELFF; D gene: TRBD1; V gene: TRBV7-8
CDR3 protein: CASTPSALTEAFF; D gene: NA; V gene: TRBV6-6
CDR3 protein: CASSLAWGWDNEQFF; D gene: NA; V gene: TRBV7-2
CDR3 protein: CASSFQLQGSTEQYF; D gene: NA; V gene: TRBV7-8
CDR3 protein: CSVDGAGRGYEQYF; D gene: NA; V gene: TRBV29-1
CDR3 protein: CASSIGGSTYEQYF; D gene: NA; V gene: TRBV19
CDR3 protein: CASSPGSEQYF; D gene: NA; V gene: TRBV18
CDR3 protein: CASSEGWQGREAFF; D gene: NA; V gene: TRBV2
CDR3 protein: CASSLGRFFSSYEQYF; D gene: NA; V gene: TRBV7-2
CDR3 protein: CASSLAGGGRYEQYF; D gene: NA; V gene: TRBV5-1
CDR3 protein: CASSETGMGEKLFF; D gene: NA; V gene: TRBV9
CDR3 protein: CSATRDRAYGYTF; D gene: TRBD1; V gene: TRBV20-1
CDR3 protein: CASSLAGREKLDTQYF; D gene: TRBD2; V gene: TRBV5-1
CDR3 protein: CASSSLRDRHYEQYF; D gene: TRBD1; V gene: TRBV11-2
CDR3 protein: CAISDAYGYTF; D gene: NA; V gene: TRBV10-3
CDR3 protein: CSATSGRAYEQYF; D gene: TRBD2; V gene: TRBV20-1
CDR3 protein: CASSLAGYGYTF; D gene: NA; V gene: TRBV7-2
CDR3 protein: CASKDPGQGYGYTF; D gene: TRBD1; V gene: TRBV2
CDR3 protein: CASSQRTPSGYTEAFF; D gene: NA; V gene: TRBV7-8
CDR3 protein: CASTREGQGLERPFF; D gene: TRBD1; V gene: TRBV7-9
CDR3 protein: CASSLVGQFGGNTIYF; D gene: NA; V gene: TRBV5-6
CDR3 protein: CAISAGRVNTGELFF; D gene: NA; V gene: TRBV10-3
CDR3 protein: CASQSSPGTANTEAFF; D gene: TRBD1; V gene: TRBV6-5
CDR3 protein: CAWRAGTGANSPLHF; D gene: TRBD1; V gene: TRBV2
CDR3 protein: CASSLSTGTGITGELFF; D gene: TRBD1; V gene: TRBV11-2
CDR3 protein: CASSTSGSKTDTQYF; D gene: TRBD2; V gene: TRBV10-1
CDR3 protein: CATGDYSYNEPQHF; D gene: NA; V gene: TRBV10-3
CDR3 protein: CASKEAGVEYYGYTF; D gene: NA; V gene: TRBV19
CDR3 protein: CASRLAGDYEQYF; D gene: NA; V gene: TRBV2
CDR3 protein: CASSERDRGPFGNQPQHF; D gene: TRBD1; V gene: TRBV6-1
CDR3 protein: CASSPQTGGYGYTF; D gene: TRBD1; V gene: TRBV4-1
CDR3 protein: CSASFGGQDEQFF; D gene: NA; V gene: TRBV20-1
CDR3 protein: CAISESTGPNQPQHF; D gene: NA; V gene: TRBV10-3
CDR3 protein: CSANSAIYSNQPQHF; D gene: NA; V gene: TRBV20-1
CDR3 protein: CASRTSEGGTANEKLFF; D gene: NA; V gene: TRBV19
CDR3 protein: CSARRASGRSYEQFF; D gene: TRBD2; V gene: TRBV20-1
CDR3 protein: CASSMSQGPTRQTQYF; D gene: TRBD1; V gene: TRBV19
CDR3 protein: CASSRGGPQPQHF; D gene: NA; V gene: TRBV27
CDR3 protein: CASSQGRANYGYTF; D gene: NA; V gene: TRBV7-2
CDR3 protein: CASSYSTQYF; D gene: NA; V gene: TRBV6-5